These 29 T cell receptor beta chains originate from one sample sequenced in a study of T-cell memory formation after mild COVID-19. TCRdb analysed the 5' RACE reads with MiXCR anew, one entry per CDR3 protein. This sample has 350,000 to 500,000 distinct CDR3 sequences; about 25% occur once, and the top ten carry around 14%. The material sequenced was PBMCs or a T cell subset sorted from them (not recorded which). Receptors originate from an adult woman who had mild COVID-19 (a few samples of this study predate the infection). Cell type and time point are not known.

This clonotype was counted a few times. The V gene is TRBV2, the J gene TRBJ2-7; the D is unclear. This CDR3 has 13 amino acids. Germline CDR1 is SNHLY and CDR2 is FYNNEI. V shed 8 bases and J shed 4 bases, with 15 bases lying between them. In nucleotides, the CDR3 is TGTGCCAGCCGTGCTGGTCAAGGGTACGAGCAGTACTTC. This translates into CASRAGQGYEQYF.

This clonotype has more than one count but fewer than ten. V and J are TRBV11-2 and TRBJ2-7, with TRBD2 identical over 11 bases. This CDR3 contains 16 residues. The germline gives CDR1 SGHAT, CDR2 FQNNGV. The V and J ends lost 4 bases and 2 bases, in that order; junction bases with no gene match: 7. CDR3 nucleotides: TGTGCCAGCAGCTGGACTAGCGGGCGTACGACCTACGAGCAGTACTTC. It codes for CASSWTSGRTTYEQYF.

The chain recombines TRBV29-1 with TRBJ1-1, with unresolved D. The CDR3 runs to 11 residues. Germline values: CDR1 SQVTM, CDR2 ANQGSEA. V was pared by 5 bases and J by 6 bases, with 10 bases between. The CDR3, as DNA: TGCAGCGTTATAGTTCGCCCTGAAGCTTTCTTT. It codes for CSVIVRPEAFF.

The sample holds many counts of this clonotype. The V call is TRBV29-1, the J call TRBJ2-3, with TRBD1 identical over 7 bases. Germline loops: CDR1 SQVTM, CDR2 ANQGSEA. This CDR3 has 12 amino acids. V was pared by 4 bases and J by 6 bases, with 4 bases of the junction left unmatched. CDR3 region: CSVGQGDDTQYF. CDR3 nucleotides: TGCAGCGTTGGACAGGGTGATGATACGCAGTATTTT.

This clonotype was seen only a few times. The chain uses TRBV10-3 and TRBJ2-3; no definite D call. CDR1 and CDR2 (germline): ENHRY, SYGVKD. Deletions cut 2 bases from V and 1 base from J, with 7 bases between. The CDR3 consists of 14 residues. The CDR3 spells CAISENAGTDTQYF. CDR3 coding DNA: TGTGCCATCAGTGAGAATGCGGGCACAGATACGCAGTATTTT.

V and J are TRBV12-3 or TRBV12-4 and TRBJ1-1; tentative D call: TRBD1 (5 bases). CDR3 length equals 12 residues. Trimming cost V 5 bases and J 3 bases, with 7 bases left between them. The CDR3 sequence: CASSKGHTEAFF. Here the CDR3 DNA reads TGTGCCAGCAGTAAGGGGCACACTGAAGCTTTCTTT.

Only a few counts were recorded for this clonotype. V and J are TRBV29-1 and TRBJ2-7; 8 positions agree with TRBD1. V lost 5 bases and J lost 3; bases outside the gene matches: 6. Looked up from germline, CDR1 is SQVTM and CDR2 is ANQGSEA. The CDR3 loop spans 13 amino acids. In nucleotides, the CDR3 is TGCAGCGTTTTCCCCGGGACAGGCTACGAGCAGTACTTC. It specifies CSVFPGTGYEQYF.

This clonotype was picked up a small number of times. The chain joins TRBV7-9 to TRBJ1-2; maybe TRBD1 (6 bases). This CDR3 comprises 14 residues. Germline CDR1 SEHNR, CDR2 FQNEAQ (reference sequence). Trimming cost V 4 bases and J 4 bases, with 13 bases left between them. CDR3 coding DNA: TGTGCCAGCAGCTCGACAGGCCGCTTCTATGGCTACACCTTC. It encodes CASSSTGRFYGYTF.

This chain uses TRBV3-1 with TRBJ2-3; D remains ambiguous. V was cut by 0 bases and J by 2 bases, with 9 bases left in between. Germline lookup yields CDR1 LGHDT and CDR2 YNNKEL (reference sequence). The CDR3 is made up of 15 amino acids. CDR3 coding DNA: TGTGCCAGCAGCCAAGATTTTGGATACACAGATACGCAGTATTTT. This encodes CASSQDFGYTDTQYF.

This clonotype has more than one count but fewer than ten. CDR3 DNA: TGCGCCAGCAGCTTGGGAGTGGATTTCACAGATACGCAGTATTTT. This encodes CASSLGVDFTDTQYF. The chain employs TRBV5-1 and TRBJ2-3; unclear D gene. Germline loops: CDR1 SGHRS, CDR2 YFSETQ. The CDR3 is 15 amino acids. V gave up 0 bases and J gave up 2 bases, with 10 bases separating them.

This chain connects TRBV27 to TRBJ2-7; 8 nucleotides agree with TRBD2. Germline V gene data show CDR1 as MNHEY and CDR2 as SMNVEV (reference sequence). V lost 6 bases to trimming and J lost 6 bases; unmatched junction nucleotides: 13. CDR3 length: 15 residues. CDR3 in amino acids: CASSPIAGRGAEQYF. The CDR3 DNA reads as TGTGCCAGCAGCCCGATAGCGGGACGCGGCGCCGAGCAGTACTTC.

This chain links TRBV19 with TRBJ1-2; no clear D. The germline gives CDR1 LNHDA, CDR2 SQIVND (reference sequence). V gave up 1 base and J gave up 0 bases, with 9 bases separating them. This CDR3 spans 15 amino acids. The CDR3, as DNA: TGTGCCAGTAGTATAGTGACGGCAGCTAACTATGGCTACACCTTC. Translated, it gives CASSIVTAANYGYTF.

This chain uses TRBV6-1 with TRBJ1-2; D is possibly TRBD1 (5 bases). Germline values: CDR1 MNHNS, CDR2 SASEGT. The CDR3 has 12 residues. V was cut by 7 bases and J by 5 bases, with 11 bases left in between. The CDR3 nucleotides are TGTGCCAGCATGGGGGACCCTTATGGCTACACCTTC. It yields the protein CASMGDPYGYTF.

This chain connects TRBV10-3 to TRBJ2-5; 12 bases line up with TRBD2. The CDR3 extends over 16 amino acids. CDR1 and CDR2 (germline): ENHRY, SYGVKD. V lost 3 bases to trimming and J lost 5 bases; unmatched junction nucleotides: 7. CDR3 sequence reads: CAISELAGGEGETQYF. The CDR3 DNA reads as TGTGCCATCAGTGAACTAGCGGGAGGAGAGGGGGAGACCCAGTACTTC.

This clonotype is a singleton in its sample. This chain joins TRBV7-9 and TRBJ1-1; D uncertain. This CDR3 region has 12 residues. The V gene's germline CDR1 is SEHNR and CDR2 FQNEAQ (reference sequence). V was clipped by 5 bases and J by 6 bases, with 10 bases between them. CDR3 sequence (DNA): TGTGCCAGCAGCCCTGTGGAGGCTGAAGCTTTCTTT. Translated, it gives CASSPVEAEAFF.

This clonotype was counted many times. The CDR3 spells CASSFDRGGQPQHF. CDR3 bases: TGTGCCAGCAGTTTCGACAGGGGCGGGCAGCCCCAGCATTTT. The chain recombines TRBV12-3 or TRBV12-4 with TRBJ1-5; 8 nucleotides align to TRBD1. This CDR3 comprises 14 residues. J was trimmed by 7 bases and V by 3 bases; bases with no gene match: 5.

This chain joins TRBV11-2 and TRBJ1-1; D ambiguous. V lost 5 bases and J lost 7, with 11 bases in between. This CDR3 region has 12 residues. Germline V lookup: CDR1 SGHAT, CDR2 FQNNGV. Here the CDR3 reads CASSRFGGEAFF. The CDR3 DNA reads as TGTGCCAGCAGCCGCTTCGGCGGTGAAGCTTTCTTT.

The genes are TRBV4-1 and TRBJ2-7; tentatively, D is TRBD1 (5 bases). CDR1 MGHRA and CDR2 YSYEKL come from the germline V gene. CDR3 size: 15 residues. V was shortened by 0 bases and J by 3 bases, with 12 bases between the two germline ends. The CDR3 protein is CASSQDRVGLYEQYF. The CDR3 nucleotides are TGCGCCAGCAGCCAAGACAGAGTGGGGCTCTACGAGCAGTACTTC.

This clonotype was counted a few times. The chain uses TRBV5-1 and TRBJ1-1; D perhaps matches TRBD1 (5 bases). The CDR3 covers 13 residues. With 4 bases removed from V and 11 bases from J, the gap between germline ends came to 18 bases. From germline, CDR1 is SGHRS and CDR2 YFSETQ. CDR3 loop: CASSPRDLLSAFF. The CDR3 DNA follows: TGCGCCAGCAGCCCCCGGGACCTTCTGAGTGCTTTCTTT.

The genes are TRBV6-4 and TRBJ2-2; D is unclear. V lost 4 bases and J lost 2, with 5 bases in between. Germline V gene lookup returns CDR1 MRHNA and CDR2 SNTAGT. CDR3 length: 13 amino acids. The CDR3 coding sequence is TGTGCCAGCAGTGTACAAAACACCGGGGAGCTGTTTTTT. This translates into CASSVQNTGELFF.

The rearrangement links TRBV2 to TRBJ2-2; the D is unclear. Germline loops: CDR1 SNHLY, CDR2 FYNNEI. The length of the CDR3 is 13 residues. V lost 4 bases to trimming and J lost 6 bases, with 9 bases between them. Here the CDR3 DNA reads TGTGCCAGCAGTGCTCATGGGTCCGGGGAGCTGTTTTTT. It specifies CASSAHGSGELFF. The whole variable domain, filled in from reference TRBV2 and TRBJ2-2, reads EPEVTQTPSHQVTQMGQEVILRCVPISNHLYFYWYRQILGQKVEFLVSFYNNEISEKSEIFDDQFSVERPDGSNFTLKIRSTKLEDSAMYFCASSAHGSGELFFGEGSRLTVL.

The chain links TRBV7-9 to TRBJ2-7, with 11 bases matching TRBD1. The CDR3 totals 14 residues. V dropped 4 bases and J dropped 5; count of bases not matched to a gene: 4. CDR1 is SEHNR, CDR2 FQNEAQ, per germline (reference sequence). The CDR3 nucleotides read TGTGCCAGCAGCTCTGGGGACAGGGGGAACGAGCAGTACTTC. Protein sequence: CASSSGDRGNEQYF.

This clonotype was counted between two and nine times. The chain links TRBV5-1 to TRBJ1-2; no definite D call. CDR1 and CDR2 from the germline V gene are SGHRS and YFSETQ. V was shortened by 7 bases and J by 4 bases, with 11 bases between the two germline ends. This CDR3 is 12 amino acids long. The CDR3 nucleotides read TGCGCCAGCTGGTCCTTTTCCTATGGCTACACCTTC. Amino acid sequence: CASWSFSYGYTF.

This clonotype was seen a handful of times. V is TRBV7-9 and J is TRBJ2-7; the match to TRBD2 covers 8 bases. Germline loops: CDR1 SEHNR, CDR2 FQNEAQ (reference sequence). Germline trimming cut 5 bases from V and 0 bases from J; bases unmatched to any gene: 3. CDR3 size: 14 residues. CDR3 sequence: CASSREGASYEQYF. CDR3 nucleotides: TGTGCCAGCAGCCGGGAGGGAGCCTCCTACGAGCAGTACTTC.

In this sample, this clonotype turned up a few times. The chain employs TRBV9 and TRBJ2-7, with TRBD2 identical over 7 bases. Germline V gives CDR1 SGDLS, CDR2 YYNGEE. Trimming at V came to 0 bases and at J to 5 bases, leaving 5 bases not matched to a gene. CDR3 length equals 14 residues. CDR3: CASSVGGRGDEQYF. The CDR3 DNA reads as TGTGCCAGCAGCGTAGGCGGGAGAGGGGACGAGCAGTACTTC.

This clonotype was recorded a few times. V and J are TRBV5-6 and TRBJ1-3; no clear D gene. The germline CDR1 and CDR2 sequences are SGHDT and YYEEEE. V was trimmed by 4 bases and J by 4 bases, leaving 12 bases between them. CDR3 length: 14 residues. CDR3 nucleotides: TGTGCCAGCAGCCCCCCGGGCGGGGGAAACACCATATATTTT. Amino acid sequence: CASSPPGGGNTIYF. Together with reference TRBV5-6 and TRBJ1-3, the CDR3 gives the full variable domain: DAGVTQSPTHLIKTRGQQVTLRCSPKSGHDTVSWYQQALGQGPQFIFQYYEEEERQRGNFPDRFSGHQFPNYSSELNVNALLLGDSALYLCASSPPGGGNTIYFGEGSWLTVV.

This clonotype was counted a few times. V gene TRBV7-9 combines with J gene TRBJ2-5; no reliable D call. CDR1 is SEHNR, CDR2 FQNEAQ, per germline (reference sequence). Trimming removed 5 bases at V and 4 bases at J, with 11 bases between. This CDR3 contains 13 residues. The CDR3 loop is CASSPSGSETQYF. CDR3 coding DNA: TGTGCCAGCAGCCCGTCCGGTTCAGAGACCCAGTACTTC.

This clonotype was observed a few times. This sequence joins TRBV7-9 and TRBJ2-7; D gene uncertain. The V end lost 5 bases, the J end lost 4 bases, and 9 bases lay between the germline ends. Germline values: CDR1 SEHNR, CDR2 FQNEAQ (reference sequence). CDR3 length: 12 residues. CDR3 amino acids: CASSGLGYEQYF. CDR3 in DNA: TGTGCCAGCAGCGGCCTGGGATACGAGCAGTACTTC. Variable domain in full (rest from reference TRBV7-9 and TRBJ2-7): DTGVSQNPRHKITKRGQNVTFRCDPISEHNRLYWYRQTLGQGPEFLTYFQNEAQLEKSRLLSDRFSAERPKGSFSTLEIQRTEQGDSAMYLCASSGLGYEQYFGPGTRLTVT.

V and J are TRBV29-1 and TRBJ1-2; 10 nucleotides match TRBD1. The CDR3 contains 15 residues. Germline trimming cut 7 bases from V and 7 bases from J; bases unmatched to any gene: 15. Looked up from germline, CDR1 is SQVTM and CDR2 is ANQGSEA. CDR3 residues: CSAYQTTGGLRGYTF. The CDR3 nucleotides read TGCAGCGCCTATCAAACGACAGGGGGCCTTCGTGGCTACACCTTC.